What follows is one T cell receptor (beta chain) and its context. The antigen remains unidentified. The data are from a study of molecular identifiers for immune sequencing clone quantification. General observations from the study: Highly expanded clone sizes could end up underestimated if a barcode were shared by identical TCR molecules. Clonotypes surpassing 20 RNA copies contained over 98% of effector molecules, versus under 1% in naive cells.

V shed 0 bases and J shed 5 bases, with 22 bases lying between them. CDR3 length: 18 amino acids. Germline lookup yields CDR1 LGHNA and CDR2 YSLEER. One entry per CDR3 protein, called by TCRdb with MiXCR from the PCR reads. The data hold about half a million distinct CDR3 sequences, with about 22% observed a single time. CD8+CD4-CCR7+CD45RA+ cells were sorted as naive CD8 T cells. Sequenced material: naive CD8+ T cells from blood, with Jurkat cell RNA spiked in. Subset here: FACS-sorted CD8+CD4-CCR7+CD45RA+ naive T cells. The receptor was isolated from a human donor in good health. Some libraries in this study had Jurkat cell RNA spiked in. The rearrangement links TRBV4-3 to TRBJ2-5; TRBD1 might be the D (5 bases). In DNA form, the CDR3 reads TGCGCCAGCAGCCAAGACGCTCCCCAGGGCCGATTCTGGGAGACCCAGTACTTC. It codes for CASSQDAPQGRFWETQYF.